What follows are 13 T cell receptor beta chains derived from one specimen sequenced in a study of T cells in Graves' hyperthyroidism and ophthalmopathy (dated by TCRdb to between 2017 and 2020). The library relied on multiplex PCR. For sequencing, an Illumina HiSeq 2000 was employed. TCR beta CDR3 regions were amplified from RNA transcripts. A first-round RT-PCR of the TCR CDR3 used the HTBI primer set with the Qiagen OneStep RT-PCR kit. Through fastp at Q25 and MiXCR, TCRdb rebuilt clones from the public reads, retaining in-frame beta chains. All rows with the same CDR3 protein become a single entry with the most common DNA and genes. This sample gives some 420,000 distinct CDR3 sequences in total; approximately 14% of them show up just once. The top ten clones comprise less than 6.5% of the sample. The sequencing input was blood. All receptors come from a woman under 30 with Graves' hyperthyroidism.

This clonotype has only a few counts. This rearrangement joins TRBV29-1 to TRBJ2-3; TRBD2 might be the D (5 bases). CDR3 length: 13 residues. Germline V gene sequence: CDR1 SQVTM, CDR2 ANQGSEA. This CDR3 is CSIREGVLDTQYF. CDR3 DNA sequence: TGCAGTATCCGCGAGGGAGTTTTAGATACGCAGTATTTT.

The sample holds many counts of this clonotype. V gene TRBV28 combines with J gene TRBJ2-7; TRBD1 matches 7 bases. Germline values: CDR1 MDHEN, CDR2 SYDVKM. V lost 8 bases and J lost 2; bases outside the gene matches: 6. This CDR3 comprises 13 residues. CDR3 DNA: TGTGCCAGCCAAAGGGACAGTCCCTACGAGCAGTACTTC. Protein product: CASQRDSPYEQYF.

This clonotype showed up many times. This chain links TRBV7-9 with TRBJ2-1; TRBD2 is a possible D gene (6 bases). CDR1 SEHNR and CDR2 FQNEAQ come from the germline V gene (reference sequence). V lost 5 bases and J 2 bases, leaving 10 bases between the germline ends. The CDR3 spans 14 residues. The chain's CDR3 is CASSLSGPYNEQFF. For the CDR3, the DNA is TGTGCCAGCAGCCTCAGCGGGCCCTACAATGAGCAGTTCTTC. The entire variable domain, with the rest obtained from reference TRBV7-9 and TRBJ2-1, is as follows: DTGVSQNPRHKITKRGQNVTFRCDPISEHNRLYWYRQTLGQGPEFLTYFQNEAQLEKSRLLSDRFSAERPKGSFSTLEIQRTEQGDSAMYLCASSLSGPYNEQFFGPGTRLTVL.

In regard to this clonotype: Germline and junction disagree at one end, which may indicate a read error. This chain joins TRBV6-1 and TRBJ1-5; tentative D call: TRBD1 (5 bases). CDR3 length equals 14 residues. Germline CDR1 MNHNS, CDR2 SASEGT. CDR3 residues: CASSDRQFNRPQHF. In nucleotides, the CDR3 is TGTGCCAGCAGCGACAGACAGTTCAATCGGCCCCAGCATTTT.

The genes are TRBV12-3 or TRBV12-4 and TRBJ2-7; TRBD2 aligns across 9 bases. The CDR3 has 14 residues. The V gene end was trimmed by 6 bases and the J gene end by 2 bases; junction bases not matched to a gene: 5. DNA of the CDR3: TGTGCCAGCAGGGTGACTAGCGGCCCCTACGAGCAGTACTTC. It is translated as CASRVTSGPYEQYF.

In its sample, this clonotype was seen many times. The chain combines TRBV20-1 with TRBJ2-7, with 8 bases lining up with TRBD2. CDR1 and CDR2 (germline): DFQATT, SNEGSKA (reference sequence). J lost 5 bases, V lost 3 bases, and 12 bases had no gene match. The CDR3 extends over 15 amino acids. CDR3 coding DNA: TGCAGTGCTAGGTCATCAGCGGGAGTCGTCGACGAGCAGTACTTC. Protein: CSARSSAGVVDEQYF.

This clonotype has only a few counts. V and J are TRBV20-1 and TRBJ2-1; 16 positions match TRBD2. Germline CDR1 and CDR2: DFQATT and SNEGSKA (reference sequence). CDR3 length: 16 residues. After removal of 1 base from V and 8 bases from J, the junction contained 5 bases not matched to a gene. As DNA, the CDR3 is TGCAGTGCTAGAGGGGGACTAGCGGGAGGGTTCGATGAGCAGTTCTTC. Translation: CSARGGLAGGFDEQFF.

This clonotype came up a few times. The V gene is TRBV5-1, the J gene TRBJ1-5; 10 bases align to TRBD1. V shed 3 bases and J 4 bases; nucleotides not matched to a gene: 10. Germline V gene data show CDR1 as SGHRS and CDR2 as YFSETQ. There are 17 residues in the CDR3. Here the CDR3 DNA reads TGCGCCAGCAGCTCGTTCGGGACAGGGGACGGGAATCAGCCCCAGCATTTT. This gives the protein CASSSFGTGDGNQPQHF.

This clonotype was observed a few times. This CDR3 reads CSAKRTSGNWETQYF. CDR3 nucleotides: TGCAGTGCTAAAAGGACTAGCGGTAACTGGGAGACCCAGTACTTC. The rearrangement uses TRBV20-1 and TRBJ2-5; TRBD2 agrees at 10 bases. The V segment lost 4 bases and the J segment 5 bases; nucleotides outside the gene matches: 10. This CDR3 has 15 residues. CDR1 and CDR2 (germline): DFQATT, SNEGSKA (reference sequence).

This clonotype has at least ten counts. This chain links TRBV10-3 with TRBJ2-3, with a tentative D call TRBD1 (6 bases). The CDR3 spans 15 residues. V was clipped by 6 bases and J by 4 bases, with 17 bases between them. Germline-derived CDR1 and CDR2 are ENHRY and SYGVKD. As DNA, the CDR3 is TGTGCCATCAGCAGCAATACAGGGTCTTCAGATACGCAGTATTTT. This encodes CAISSNTGSSDTQYF.

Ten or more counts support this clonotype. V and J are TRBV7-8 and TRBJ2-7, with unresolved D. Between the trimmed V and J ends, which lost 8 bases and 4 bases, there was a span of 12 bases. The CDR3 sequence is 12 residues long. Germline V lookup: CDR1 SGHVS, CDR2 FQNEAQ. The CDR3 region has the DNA TGTGCCAGCGGATCCCGCAGGTACGAGCAGTACTTC. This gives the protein CASGSRRYEQYF.

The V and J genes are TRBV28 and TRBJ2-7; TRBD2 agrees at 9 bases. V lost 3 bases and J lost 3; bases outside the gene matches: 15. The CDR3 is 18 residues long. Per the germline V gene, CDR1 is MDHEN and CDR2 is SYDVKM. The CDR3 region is CASSLPSNSGRQFYEQYF. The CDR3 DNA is TGTGCCAGCAGTTTGCCTTCGAATAGCGGGAGACAGTTCTACGAGCAGTACTTC.

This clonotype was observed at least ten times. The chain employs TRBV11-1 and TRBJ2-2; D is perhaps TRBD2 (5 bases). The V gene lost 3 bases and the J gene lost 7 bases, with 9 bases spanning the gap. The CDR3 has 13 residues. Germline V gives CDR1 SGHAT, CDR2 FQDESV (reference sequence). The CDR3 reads CASSFTGNGELFF. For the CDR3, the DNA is TGTGCCAGCAGCTTCACGGGGAACGGGGAGCTGTTTTTT.